This TCR beta chain was profiled in a study of cytomegalovirus exposure and HLA in healthy donors. The CDR3 sequence is 12 residues long. V was pared by 0 bases and J by 13 bases, with 12 bases between. Germline CDR1 is SGHRS and CDR2 is YFSETQ. The study ran its PCR with 60 Vbeta and 13 Jbeta primers. The repertoire was sequenced with immunoSEQ multiplex PCR; TCRdb's copy has only in-frame clones and lacks some. The data show 110,000 to 150,000 clones, around a tenth seen once. This receptor was identified in a male donor in good health and CMV-seronegative. The chain is built from TRBV5-1 and TRBJ2-3; no reliable D call. Sequences were obtained from PBMCs. Written as DNA, the CDR3 is TGCGCCAGCAGCTTGGCGCTAGATGAAAAGTATTTT. Translation: CASSLALDEKYF.